This T cell receptor beta chain was recorded in a study of memory CD4+ T cells and cytomegalovirus serostatus. CDR3 size: 13 residues. Trimming removed 8 bases at V and 0 bases at J, with 9 bases between. Per germline, CDR1 MDHEN and CDR2 SYDVKM. Clones were read by immunoSEQ multiplex PCR, and TCRdb kept only the in-frame ones, dropping some. The sample includes some 50,000 clones, around 77% of them seen just once. Single viable CD3+CD4+CD8-CD45RO+ cells were sorted as the memory CD4+ T cells. The J gene is TRBJ2-3, the V gene TRBV28; tentative D call: TRBD1 (6 bases). Sample: memory CD4+ T cells from blood. This TCR was recovered from an adult in good health and CMV-seronegative. The CDR3 protein is CASLGGSTDTQYF. The CDR3 coding sequence is TGTGCCAGCCTAGGGGGTAGCACAGATACGCAGTATTTT.